Given below is one T cell receptor beta chain in context. Produced via immunoSEQ multiplex PCR; TCRdb's table is partial and in-frame only. There are approximately 75,000 clones in the sample; roughly 88% occur only once, and approximately 20% lies in the top ten. This specimen comes from a study of blood T cell repertoires in COVID-19. Turning to the study itself: There were acute and convalescent COVID-19 samples, and they came from the United States, Italy and Spain.

The germline CDR1 and CDR2 sequences are MDHEN and SYDVKM. The CDR3 has 22 residues. J gave up 3 bases and V 0 bases, and 15 bases lay outside the gene matches. The V and J genes are TRBV28 and TRBJ2-2; 14 nucleotides align to TRBD2. This TCR derives from a woman in her fifties or sixties with acute or convalescent COVID-19. Material for sequencing was peripheral blood. The DNA of the CDR3 is TGTGCCAGCAGTTTATGCCATTCGGGACTAGCGGGAGACTGTCCTCACACCGGGGAGCTGTTTTTT. Translated, it gives CASSLCHSGLAGDCPHTGELFF.